This T cell receptor (beta chain) is drawn from a study of blood T cell repertoires in COVID-19. Study-wide background: Italy, Spain and the United States were the sources of the convalescent and acute COVID-19 samples.

Per the authors' pipeline: Nucleated cell counts were estimated from reference gene primer amplification. Some clones are missing from TCRdb's copy, which holds only in-frame ones; the method was immunoSEQ multiplex PCR. The DNA gave D and trimming, while V, J and clone size come from that table. This sample yields approximately 250,000 clones, of which 86% are seen a single time; about 8.6% belongs to the top ten. The CDR3 runs to 13 residues. The germline V and J ends were trimmed by 3 bases and 8 bases, with 11 bases remaining between them. CDR1 and CDR2 (germline): KGHSH, LQKENI. Sequenced material: peripheral blood. This sequence joins TRBV18 and TRBJ2-1; D perhaps matches TRBD1 (6 bases). The clonotype was recovered from a man aged 40-50 years with active or convalescent COVID-19. CDR3 coding DNA: TGTGCCAGCTCACCGGGGCACAGGGATGAGCAGTTCTTC. It translates to CASSPGHRDEQFF.